The entry below gives a single T cell receptor beta chain sequence along with its context. What it binds is unknown. Each TCR library used 500 ng of total RNA and a linear amplification protocol. Each CDR3 protein is one row after TCRdb ran MiXCR on the reads. In the table there are around 200,000 distinct CDR3 sequences, about 74% of which are singletons. CDR1 is SQVTM and CDR2 is ANQGSEA in the germline V gene. V was shortened by 2 bases and J by 0 bases, with 7 bases between the two germline ends. CDR3 length: 13 amino acids. This sample is drawn from a study of healthy donors' naive CD4 and CD8 T cells. Study background: Three donor age groups were sampled: 20-25, 40-50 and 60-70 years; half female.

Study-wide points: Bulk sequencing left alpha and beta chains unpaired.

The rearrangement uses TRBV29-1 and TRBJ1-1; D uncertain. The specimen was naive CD4+ and CD8+ T cells sorted from blood, pooled from several donors. The clonotype was recovered from a pool of human donors in good health; the sample pools cells from several healthy donors. The CDR3: CSVEPNMNTEAFF. CDR3 coding DNA: TGCAGCGTTGAACCCAATATGAACACTGAAGCTTTCTTT.